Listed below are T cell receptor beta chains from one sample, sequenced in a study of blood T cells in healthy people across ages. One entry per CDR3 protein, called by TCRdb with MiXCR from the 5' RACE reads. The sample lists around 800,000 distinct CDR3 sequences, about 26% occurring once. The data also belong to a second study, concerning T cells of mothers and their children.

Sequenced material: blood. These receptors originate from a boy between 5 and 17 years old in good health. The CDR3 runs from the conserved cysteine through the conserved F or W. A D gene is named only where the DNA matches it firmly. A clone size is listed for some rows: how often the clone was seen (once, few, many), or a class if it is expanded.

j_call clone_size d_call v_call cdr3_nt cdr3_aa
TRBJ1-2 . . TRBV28 TGTGCCAGCAGTCCTCCGGGAAGCGGGCTACTTTACACCTTC CASSPPGSGLLYTF
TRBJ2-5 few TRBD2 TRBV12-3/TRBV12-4 TGTGCCAGCAGTTTAAGAGGAATAGCGGGGGGAGGGGAGACCCAGTACTTC CASSLRGIAGGGETQYF
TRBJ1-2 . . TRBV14 TGTGCCAGCAGCCAAGATGGGCAGGGGCTTAACTATGGCTACACCTTC CASSQDGQGLNYGYTF
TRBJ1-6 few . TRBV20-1 TGCAGTGCTAGTTCCGGGGGTAATTCACCCCTCCACTTT CSASSGGNSPLHF
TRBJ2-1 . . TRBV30 TGTGCCTGGACTAGCTACGATGAGCAGTTCTTC CAWTSYDEQFF
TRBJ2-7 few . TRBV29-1 TGCAGCGTTGATGTTGATTCAGGGTCAACACCCTACGAGCAGTACTTC CSVDVDSGSTPYEQYF
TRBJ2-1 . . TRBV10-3 TGTGCCATCAGAGTAGGGGCTTACAATGAGCAGTTCTTC CAIRVGAYNEQFF
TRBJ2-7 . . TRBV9 TGTGCCAGCAGCGTAGCATGGGGCAGCTCCTACGAGCAGTACTTC CASSVAWGSSYEQYF
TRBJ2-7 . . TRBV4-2 TGTGCCAGCAGCCAAGAACAGAGGTCTAGTACCTACGAGCAGTACTTC CASSQEQRSSTYEQYF
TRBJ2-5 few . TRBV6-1 TGTGCCAGCTCCTCAGGGGGGTTGTACCAAGAGACCCAGTACTTC CASSSGGLYQETQYF
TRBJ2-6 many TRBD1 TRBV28 TGTGCCAGCAGCGGGACAGGGGCTGGGGCCAACGTCCTGACTTTC CASSGTGAGANVLTF
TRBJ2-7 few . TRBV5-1 TGCGCCAGCAACTCACGTCCGGAACTTTCCTACGAGCAGTACTTC CASNSRPELSYEQYF
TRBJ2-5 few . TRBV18 TGTGCCAGCTCACCGGCACCACCGCTCCAAGAGACCCAGTACTTC CASSPAPPLQETQYF
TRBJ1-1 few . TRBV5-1 TGCGCCAGCAGTTCCAACAGGGACGACACTGAAGCTTTCTTT CASSSNRDDTEAFF
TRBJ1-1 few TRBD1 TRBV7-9 TGTGCCAGCAGCACATGGACAGGGACTGAAGCTTTCTTT CASSTWTGTEAFF
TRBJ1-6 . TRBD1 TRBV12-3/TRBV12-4 TGTGCCAGCAGGGGGGACAGGGGGCTTCTATCGTATAATTCACCCCTCCACTTT CASRGDRGLLSYNSPLHF
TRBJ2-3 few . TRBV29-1 TGCAGCGCTTCTTCAAATGGCTTGGATACGCAGTATTTT CSASSNGLDTQYF
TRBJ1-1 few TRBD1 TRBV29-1 TGCAGCGTTACAGGGGGGGGGACTGAAGCTTTCTTT CSVTGGGTEAFF
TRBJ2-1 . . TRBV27 TGTGCCAGCTGTCCCTCCGAGGGGATAACCTACAATGAGCAGTTCTTC CASCPSEGITYNEQFF
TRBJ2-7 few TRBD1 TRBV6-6 TGTGCCAGCAGTTACTCGACGGGACAGGGTGGCGAGCAGTACTTC CASSYSTGQGGEQYF
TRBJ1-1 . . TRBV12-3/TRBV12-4 TGTGCCAGCAGTTTCCTCCGGGAGGTTGGCACTGAAGCTTTCTTT CASSFLREVGTEAFF
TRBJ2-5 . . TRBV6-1 TGTGCCAGCAGTGTTCTGGGACTTAGAGAGACCCAGTACTTC CASSVLGLRETQYF
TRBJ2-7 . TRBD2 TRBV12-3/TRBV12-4 TGTGCCAGCAGTTTATTCGGGGGGGCTGGGTACGAGCAGTACTTC CASSLFGGAGYEQYF
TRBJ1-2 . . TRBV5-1 TGCGCCAGCAGCTTCGGGGGCGCTACCTCATTTGGTGGCTACACCTTC CASSFGGATSFGGYTF
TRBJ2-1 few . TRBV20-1 TGCAGTGCTAGTTGGGGGGGCACTGAGCAGTTCTTC CSASWGGTEQFF